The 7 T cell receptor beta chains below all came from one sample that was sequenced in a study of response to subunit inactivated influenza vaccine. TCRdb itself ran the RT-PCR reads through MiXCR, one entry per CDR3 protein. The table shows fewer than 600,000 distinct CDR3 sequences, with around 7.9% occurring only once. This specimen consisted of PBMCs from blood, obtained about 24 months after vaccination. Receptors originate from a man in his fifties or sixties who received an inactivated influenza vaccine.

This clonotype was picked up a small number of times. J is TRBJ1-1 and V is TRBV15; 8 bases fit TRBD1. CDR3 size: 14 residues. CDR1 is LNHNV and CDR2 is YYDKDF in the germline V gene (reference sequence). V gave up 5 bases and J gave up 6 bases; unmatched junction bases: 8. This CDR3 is CATSRDRQFAEAFF. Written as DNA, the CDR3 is TGTGCCACCAGCCGGGACAGGCAATTCGCTGAAGCTTTCTTT. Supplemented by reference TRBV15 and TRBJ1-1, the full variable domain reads DAMVIQNPRYQVTQFGKPVTLSCSQTLNHNVMYWYQQKSSQAPKLLFHYYDKDFNNEADTPDNFQSRRPNTSFCFLDIRSPGLGDTAMYLCATSRDRQFAEAFFGQGTRLTVV.

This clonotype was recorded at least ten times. The CDR3 nucleotides read TGTGCCAGCAGCTCTGGACGGAGCTCTGGGGCCAACGTCCTGACTTTC. It codes for CASSSGRSSGANVLTF. The chain recombines TRBV7-9 with TRBJ2-6; D is ambiguous. CDR1 SEHNR and CDR2 FQNEAQ come from the germline V gene (reference sequence). Trimming removed 4 bases at V and 0 bases at J, with 10 bases between. The CDR3 consists of 16 residues.

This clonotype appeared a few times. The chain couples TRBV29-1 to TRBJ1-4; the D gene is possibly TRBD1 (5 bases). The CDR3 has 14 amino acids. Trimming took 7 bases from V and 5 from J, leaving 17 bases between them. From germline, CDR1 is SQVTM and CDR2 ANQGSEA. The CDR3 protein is CSASNRLTNEKLFF. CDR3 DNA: TGCAGCGCATCAAACAGGTTGACAAATGAAAAACTGTTTTTT.

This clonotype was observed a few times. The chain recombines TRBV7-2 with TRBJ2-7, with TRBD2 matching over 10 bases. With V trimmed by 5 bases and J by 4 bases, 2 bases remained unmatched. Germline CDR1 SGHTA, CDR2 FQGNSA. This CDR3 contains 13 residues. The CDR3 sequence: CASSTTSGYEQYF. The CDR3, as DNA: TGTGCCAGCAGCACGACTAGCGGGTACGAGCAGTACTTC.

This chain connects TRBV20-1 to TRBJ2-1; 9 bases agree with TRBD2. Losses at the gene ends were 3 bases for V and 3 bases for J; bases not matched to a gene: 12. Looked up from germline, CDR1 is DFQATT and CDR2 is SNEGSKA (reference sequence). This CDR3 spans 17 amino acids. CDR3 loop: CSASDPRGGAFYNEQFF. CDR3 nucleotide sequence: TGCAGTGCTAGCGATCCTCGCGGGGGGGCGTTCTACAATGAGCAGTTCTTC.

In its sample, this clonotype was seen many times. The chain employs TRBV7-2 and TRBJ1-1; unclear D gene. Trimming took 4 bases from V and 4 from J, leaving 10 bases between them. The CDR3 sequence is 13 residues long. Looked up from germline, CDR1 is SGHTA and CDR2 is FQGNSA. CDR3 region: CASSSYPGTEAFF. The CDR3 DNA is TGTGCCAGCAGCTCGTACCCGGGCACTGAAGCTTTCTTT.

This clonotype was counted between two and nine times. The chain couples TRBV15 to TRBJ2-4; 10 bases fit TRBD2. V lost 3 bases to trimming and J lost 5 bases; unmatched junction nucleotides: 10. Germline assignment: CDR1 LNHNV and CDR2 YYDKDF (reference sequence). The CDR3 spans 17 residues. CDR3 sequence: CATSSASGRARENIQYF. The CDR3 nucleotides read TGTGCCACCAGCAGCGCGAGCGGGAGGGCTCGGGAAAACATTCAGTACTTC.